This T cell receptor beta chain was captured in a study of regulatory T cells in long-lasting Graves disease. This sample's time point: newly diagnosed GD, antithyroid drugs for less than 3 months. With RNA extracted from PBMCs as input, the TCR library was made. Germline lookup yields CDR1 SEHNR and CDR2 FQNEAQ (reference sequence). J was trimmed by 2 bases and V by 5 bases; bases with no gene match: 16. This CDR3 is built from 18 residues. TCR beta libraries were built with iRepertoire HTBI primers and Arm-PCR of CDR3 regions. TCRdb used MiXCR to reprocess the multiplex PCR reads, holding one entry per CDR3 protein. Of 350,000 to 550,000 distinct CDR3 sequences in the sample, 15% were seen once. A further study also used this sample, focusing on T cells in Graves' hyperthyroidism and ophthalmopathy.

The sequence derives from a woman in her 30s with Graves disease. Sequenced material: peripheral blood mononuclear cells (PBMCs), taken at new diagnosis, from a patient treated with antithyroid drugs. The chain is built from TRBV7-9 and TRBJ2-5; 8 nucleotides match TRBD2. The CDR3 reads CASSPPLGLGVEQETQYF. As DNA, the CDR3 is TGTGCCAGCAGCCCACCGCTGGGACTAGGGGTTGAGCAAGAGACCCAGTACTTC.